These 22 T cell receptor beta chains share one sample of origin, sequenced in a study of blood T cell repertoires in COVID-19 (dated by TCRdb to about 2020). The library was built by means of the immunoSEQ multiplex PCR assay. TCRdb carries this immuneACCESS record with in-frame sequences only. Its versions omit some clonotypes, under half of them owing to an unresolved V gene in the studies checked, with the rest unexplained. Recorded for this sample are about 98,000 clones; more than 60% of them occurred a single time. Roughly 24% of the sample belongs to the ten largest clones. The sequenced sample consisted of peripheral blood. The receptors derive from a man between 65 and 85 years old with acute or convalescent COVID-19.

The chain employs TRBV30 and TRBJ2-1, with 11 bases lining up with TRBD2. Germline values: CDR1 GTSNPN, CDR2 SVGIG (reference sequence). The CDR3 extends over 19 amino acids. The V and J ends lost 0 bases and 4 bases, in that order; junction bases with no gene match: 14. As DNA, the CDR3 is TGTGCCTGGAGTGTACGAGAGTCTAGCGGGAGGCGAGGATACAATGAGCAGTTCTTC. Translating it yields CAWSVRESSGRRGYNEQFF.

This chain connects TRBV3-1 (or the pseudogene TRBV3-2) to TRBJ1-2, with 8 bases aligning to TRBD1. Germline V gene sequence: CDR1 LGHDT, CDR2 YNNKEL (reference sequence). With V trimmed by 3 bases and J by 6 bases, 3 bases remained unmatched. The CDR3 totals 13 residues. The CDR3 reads CASSHQGADGYTF. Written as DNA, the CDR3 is TGTGCCAGCAGCCACCAGGGGGCAGATGGCTACACCTTC.

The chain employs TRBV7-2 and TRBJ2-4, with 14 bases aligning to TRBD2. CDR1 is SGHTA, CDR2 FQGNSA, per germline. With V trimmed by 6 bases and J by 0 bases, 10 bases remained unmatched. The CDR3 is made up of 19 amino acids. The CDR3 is CASRPAGLAGALAKNIQYF. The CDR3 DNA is TGTGCCAGCAGACCAGCGGGACTAGCGGGAGCCCTAGCCAAAAACATTCAGTACTTC.

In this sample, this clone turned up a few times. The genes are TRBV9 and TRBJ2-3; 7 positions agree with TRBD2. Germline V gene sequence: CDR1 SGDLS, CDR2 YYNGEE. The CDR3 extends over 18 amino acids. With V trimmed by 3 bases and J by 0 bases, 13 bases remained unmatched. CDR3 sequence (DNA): TGTGCCAGCAGCGCTAGACTAGCCGGAGTGGCCAGCACAGATACGCAGTATTTT. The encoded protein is CASSARLAGVASTDTQYF.

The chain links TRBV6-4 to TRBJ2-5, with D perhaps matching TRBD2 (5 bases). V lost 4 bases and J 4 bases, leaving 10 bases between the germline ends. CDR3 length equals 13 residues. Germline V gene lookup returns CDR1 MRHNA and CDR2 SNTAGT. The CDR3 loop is CASSVDYTETQYF. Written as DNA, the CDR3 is TGTGCCAGCAGTGTAGACTACACAGAGACCCAGTACTTC.

CDR3 DNA: TGTGCCAGCAGTCCTAGCGGGAGGGCCGGGAATGCGCAGTACTTC. Protein sequence: CASSPSGRAGNAQYF. The chain couples TRBV3-1 (or the pseudogene TRBV3-2) to TRBJ2-7; 12 bases fit TRBD2. Germline V gives CDR1 LGHDT, CDR2 YNNKEL (reference sequence). The V segment lost 6 bases and the J segment 9 bases; nucleotides outside the gene matches: 12. The CDR3 has 15 residues.

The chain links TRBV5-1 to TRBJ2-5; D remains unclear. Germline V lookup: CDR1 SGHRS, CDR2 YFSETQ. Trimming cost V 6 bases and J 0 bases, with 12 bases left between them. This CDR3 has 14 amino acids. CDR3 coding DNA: TGCGCCAGCAAACGTAACAGCTACCAAGAGACCCAGTACTTC. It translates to CASKRNSYQETQYF.

The CDR3 DNA reads as TGTGCCAGTAGTTTCCGGGACAGTAACTATGGCTACACCTTC. It codes for CASSFRDSNYGYTF. This chain links TRBV19 with TRBJ1-2, with 7 nucleotides matching TRBD1. The germline CDR1 and CDR2 sequences are LNHDA and SQIVND (reference sequence). This CDR3 comprises 14 residues. Germline trimming cut 5 bases from V and 1 base from J; bases unmatched to any gene: 4.

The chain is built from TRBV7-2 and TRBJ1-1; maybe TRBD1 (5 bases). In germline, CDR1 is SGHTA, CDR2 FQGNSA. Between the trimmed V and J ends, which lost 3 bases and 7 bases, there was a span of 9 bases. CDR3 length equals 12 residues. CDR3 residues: CASSFGAIEAFF. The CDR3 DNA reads TGTGCCAGCAGCTTTGGGGCGATTGAAGCTTTCTTT.

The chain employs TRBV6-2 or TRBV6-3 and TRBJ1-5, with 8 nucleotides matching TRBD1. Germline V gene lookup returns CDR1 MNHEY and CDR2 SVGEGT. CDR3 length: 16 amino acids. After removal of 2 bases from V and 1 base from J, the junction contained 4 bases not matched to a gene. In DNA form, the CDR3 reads TGTGCCAGCAGTTACACGGACAGGGAGAGCAATCAGCCCCAGCATTTT. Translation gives CASSYTDRESNQPQHF.

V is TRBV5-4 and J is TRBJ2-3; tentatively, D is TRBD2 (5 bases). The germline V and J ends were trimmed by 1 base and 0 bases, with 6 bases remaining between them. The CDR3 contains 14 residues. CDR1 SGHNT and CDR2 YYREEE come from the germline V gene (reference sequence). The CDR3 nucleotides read TGTGCCAGCAGCTTGCAGCGGAGCACAGATACGCAGTATTTT. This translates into CASSLQRSTDTQYF.

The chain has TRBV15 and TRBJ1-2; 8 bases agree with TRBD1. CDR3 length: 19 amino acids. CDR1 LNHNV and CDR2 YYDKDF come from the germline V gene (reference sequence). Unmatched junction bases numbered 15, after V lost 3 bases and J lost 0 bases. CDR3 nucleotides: TGTGCCACCAGCAGCAAATCAAATACAGGGGGTCGGGCTAACTATGGCTACACCTTC. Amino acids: CATSSKSNTGGRANYGYTF.

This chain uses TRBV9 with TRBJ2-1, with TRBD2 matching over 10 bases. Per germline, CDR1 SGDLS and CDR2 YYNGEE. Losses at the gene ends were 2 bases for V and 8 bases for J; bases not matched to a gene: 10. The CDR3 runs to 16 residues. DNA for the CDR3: TGTGCCAGCAGCGTTTCCCAGCGGGAGGGCCCCGATGAGCAGTTCTTC. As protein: CASSVSQREGPDEQFF. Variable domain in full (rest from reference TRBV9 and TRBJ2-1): DSGVTQTPKHLITATGQRVTLRCSPRSGDLSVYWYQQSLDQGLQFLIQYYNGEERAKGNILERFSAQQFPDLHSELNLSSLELGDSALYFCASSVSQREGPDEQFFGPGTRLTVL.

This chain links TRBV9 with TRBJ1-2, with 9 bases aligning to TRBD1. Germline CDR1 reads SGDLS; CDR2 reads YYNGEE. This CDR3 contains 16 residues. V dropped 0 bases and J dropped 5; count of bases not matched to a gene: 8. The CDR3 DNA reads TGTGCCAGCAGCGTAGGAGGGGACAGGGCTTGGTATGGCTACACCTTC. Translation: CASSVGGDRAWYGYTF.

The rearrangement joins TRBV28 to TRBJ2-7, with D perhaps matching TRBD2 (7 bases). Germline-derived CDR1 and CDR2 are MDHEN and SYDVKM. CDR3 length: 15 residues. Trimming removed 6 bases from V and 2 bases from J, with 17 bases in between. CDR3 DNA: TGTGCCAGCAGCCTGGGGGCGGGAGCACCCTACGAGCAGTACTTC. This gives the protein CASSLGAGAPYEQYF.

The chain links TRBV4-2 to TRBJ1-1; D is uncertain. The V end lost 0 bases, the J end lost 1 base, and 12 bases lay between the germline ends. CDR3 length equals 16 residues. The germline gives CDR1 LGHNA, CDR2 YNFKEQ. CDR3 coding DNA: TGTGCCAGCAGCCAAGAAGGTGGAGGGAGGAACACTGAAGCTTTCTTT. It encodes CASSQEGGGRNTEAFF.

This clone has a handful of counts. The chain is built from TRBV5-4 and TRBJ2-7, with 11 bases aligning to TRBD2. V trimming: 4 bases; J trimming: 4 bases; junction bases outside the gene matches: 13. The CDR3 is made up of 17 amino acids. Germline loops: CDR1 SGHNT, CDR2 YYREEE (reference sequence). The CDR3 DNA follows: TGTGCCAGCAGCCAAGGTGGGCTAGCTAGCGGGAGGTACGAGCAGTACTTC. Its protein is CASSQGGLASGRYEQYF.

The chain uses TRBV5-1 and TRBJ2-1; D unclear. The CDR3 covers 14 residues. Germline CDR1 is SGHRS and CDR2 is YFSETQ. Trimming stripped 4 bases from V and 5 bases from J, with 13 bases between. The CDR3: CASSHSELNNEQFF. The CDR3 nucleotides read TGCGCCAGCAGCCACTCCGAACTAAACAATGAGCAGTTCTTC.

The CDR3 loop reads CAWSADSIVSPLHF. In DNA form, the CDR3 reads TGTGCCTGGAGCGCTGACAGCATCGTTTCACCCCTCCACTTT. The V gene is TRBV30, the J gene TRBJ1-6; weak D call: TRBD1 (5 bases). CDR1 and CDR2 from the germline V gene are GTSNPN and SVGIG (reference sequence). CDR3 length: 14 residues. The V end was cut by 3 bases, the J end by 9 bases, with 15 bases between.

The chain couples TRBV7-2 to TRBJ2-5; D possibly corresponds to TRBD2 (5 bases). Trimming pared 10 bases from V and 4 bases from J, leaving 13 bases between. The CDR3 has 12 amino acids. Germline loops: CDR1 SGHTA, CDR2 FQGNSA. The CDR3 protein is CATAEARETQYF. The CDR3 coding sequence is TGTGCCACCGCGGAGGCCCGAGAGACCCAGTACTTC.

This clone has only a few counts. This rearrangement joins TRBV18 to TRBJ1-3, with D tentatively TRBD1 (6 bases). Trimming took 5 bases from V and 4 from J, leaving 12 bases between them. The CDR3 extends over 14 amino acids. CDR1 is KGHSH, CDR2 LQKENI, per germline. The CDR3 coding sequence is TGTGCCAGCTCAAAAAGGGACACCGGAAACACCATATATTTT. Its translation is CASSKRDTGNTIYF.

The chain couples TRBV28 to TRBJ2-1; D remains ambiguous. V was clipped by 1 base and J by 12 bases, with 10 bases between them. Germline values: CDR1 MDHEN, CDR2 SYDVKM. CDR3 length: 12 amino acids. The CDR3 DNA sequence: TGTGCCAGCAGTTTATCTAGTACTGGGCAGTTCTTC. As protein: CASSLSSTGQFF.